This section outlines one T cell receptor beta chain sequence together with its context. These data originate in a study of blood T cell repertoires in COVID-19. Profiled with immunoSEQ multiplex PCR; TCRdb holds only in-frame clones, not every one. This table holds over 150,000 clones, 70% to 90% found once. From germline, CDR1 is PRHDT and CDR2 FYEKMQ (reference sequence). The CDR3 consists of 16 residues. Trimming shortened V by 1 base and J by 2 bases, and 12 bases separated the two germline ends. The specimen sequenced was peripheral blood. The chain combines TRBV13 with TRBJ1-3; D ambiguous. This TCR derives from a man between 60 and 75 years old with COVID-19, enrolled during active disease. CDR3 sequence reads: CASSLAPGTAGNTIYF. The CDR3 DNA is TGTGCCAGCAGCTTAGCGCCGGGTACGGCTGGAAACACCATATATTTT.